The 21 T cell receptor beta chains below all came from one sample that was sequenced in a study of T cells in Graves' hyperthyroidism and ophthalmopathy. Amplified regions were TCR beta CDR3 sequences from RNA transcripts. HTBI primers were used for first-round RT-PCR of the TCR CDR3. MiXCR, applied by TCRdb to the multiplex PCR reads, yields one record per CDR3 protein. In the table there are hundreds of thousands of distinct CDR3 sequences, about 15% of which are singletons. The specimen was blood. The receptors originated from a young woman with Graves' hyperthyroidism that later progressed to Graves' ophthalmopathy.

This clonotype was seen more than once but under ten times. The chain couples TRBV10-2 to TRBJ1-2, with 7 bases aligning to TRBD1. The CDR3 is 14 residues long. The germline V gene encodes CDR1 WSHSY and CDR2 SAAADI. V trimming: 6 bases; J trimming: 6 bases; junction bases outside the gene matches: 10. CDR3 region: CASSHQRDSDGYTF. In DNA form, the CDR3 reads TGCGCCAGCAGCCACCAACGGGACAGTGATGGCTACACCTTC.

This clonotype came up a few times. The chain recombines TRBV5-4 with TRBJ2-1, with TRBD2 identical over 12 bases. The germline CDR1 and CDR2 sequences are SGHNT and YYREEE (reference sequence). Trimming took 0 bases from V and 10 from J; bases not matched to a gene: 14. The CDR3 loop spans 18 amino acids. The CDR3 sequence is CASSLARLAGGVSTEQFF. The CDR3 nucleotides read TGTGCCAGCAGCTTGGCCCGTCTAGCGGGGGGGGTTTCTACCGAGCAGTTCTTC. Full variable domain (outside the CDR3, taken from reference TRBV5-4 and TRBJ2-1): ETGVTQSPTHLIKTRGQQVTLRCSSQSGHNTVSWYQQALGQGPQFIFQYYREEENGRGNFPPRFSGLQFPNYSSELNVNALELDDSALYLCASSLARLAGGVSTEQFFGPGTRLTVL.

This clonotype was picked up many times. The CDR3 DNA reads TGTGCCAGCAGTCCCGACAGGGGTGAAGAGACCCAGTACTTC. Amino acid sequence: CASSPDRGEETQYF. The rearrangement joins TRBV12-3 or TRBV12-4 to TRBJ2-5; 8 positions agree with TRBD1. The CDR3 is 14 amino acids. Unmatched junction bases numbered 5, after V lost 5 bases and J lost 3 bases.

V usage is TRBV7-9 and J usage is TRBJ2-1; the D is unclear. The CDR3 consists of 16 residues. V lost 5 bases, J lost 6 bases, and 20 bases lay in between. Per germline, CDR1 SEHNR and CDR2 FQNEAQ (reference sequence). The CDR3 sequence is CASSPPTVAYFNEQFF. The CDR3 DNA reads TGTGCCAGCAGCCCCCCCACAGTAGCCTACTTCAATGAGCAGTTCTTC.

This clonotype was detected ten times or more. The CDR3 DNA reads TGTGCCAGCAGCGTACAGACTAGCGGGTGGGGTGAGCAGTTCTTC. Encoded protein: CASSVQTSGWGEQFF. The chain has TRBV9 and TRBJ2-1; 10 positions agree with TRBD2. The CDR3 runs 15 residues. The germline V gene has CDR1 SGDLS and CDR2 YYNGEE. Trimming at V came to 1 base and at J to 9 bases, leaving 7 bases not matched to a gene. Combining the CDR3 with reference TRBV9 and TRBJ2-1 gives the whole variable domain DSGVTQTPKHLITATGQRVTLRCSPRSGDLSVYWYQQSLDQGLQFLIQYYNGEERAKGNILERFSAQQFPDLHSELNLSSLELGDSALYFCASSVQTSGWGEQFFGPGTRLTVL.

This clonotype was seen a few times. V gene TRBV3-1 combines with J gene TRBJ2-5; 8 bases align to TRBD2. Trimming cost V 0 bases and J 6 bases; bases outside gene matches: 15. This CDR3 is 18 amino acids long. From germline, CDR1 is LGHDT and CDR2 YNNKEL (reference sequence). The CDR3 sequence is CASSQDHREAGVFQTQYF. CDR3 nucleotides: TGTGCCAGCAGCCAAGACCACAGAGAAGCGGGAGTATTTCAGACCCAGTACTTC.

V and J are TRBV11-1 and TRBJ2-1, with 14 bases fitting TRBD2. Unmatched junction bases numbered 6, after V lost 5 bases and J lost 3 bases. Germline CDR1 is SGHAT and CDR2 is FQDESV (reference sequence). This CDR3 is built from 17 residues. CDR3 residues: CASSAGLAGDFYNEQFF. The CDR3 nucleotides are TGTGCCAGCAGCGCGGGACTAGCGGGAGATTTCTACAATGAGCAGTTCTTC.

The rearrangement joins TRBV5-1 to TRBJ2-1, with TRBD2 as a possible D gene (5 bases). Germline V gene lookup returns CDR1 SGHRS and CDR2 YFSETQ. The CDR3 runs 12 residues. Between the trimmed V and J ends, which lost 0 bases and 10 bases, there was a span of 8 bases. The CDR3 DNA reads TGCGCCAGCAGCTTGGCACAGCGGGAGCAGTTCTTC. Protein product: CASSLAQREQFF.

The table lists this clonotype with a few counts. The chain couples TRBV7-9 to TRBJ2-7, with 8 bases lining up with TRBD2. CDR1 is SEHNR and CDR2 is FQNEAQ in the germline V gene (reference sequence). V trimming: 5 bases; J trimming: 0 bases; junction bases outside the gene matches: 6. This CDR3 has 15 residues. DNA for the CDR3: TGTGCCAGCAGCCGCTCGGGGACTAGCTCCTACGAGCAGTACTTC. As protein: CASSRSGTSSYEQYF.

This chain connects TRBV6-1 to TRBJ1-5, with 7 bases matching TRBD1. V trimming: 6 bases; J trimming: 2 bases; junction bases outside the gene matches: 7. This CDR3 comprises 15 residues. Germline values: CDR1 MNHNS, CDR2 SASEGT. Here the CDR3 reads CASRLTGSGNQPQHF. CDR3 bases: TGTGCCAGCAGGTTGACAGGGAGCGGCAATCAGCCCCAGCATTTT.

This clonotype showed up many times. The chain has TRBV2 and TRBJ2-5, with D perhaps matching TRBD1 (5 bases). Germline-derived CDR1 and CDR2 are SNHLY and FYNNEI. This CDR3 is built from 13 residues. Trimming shortened V by 6 bases and J by 2 bases, and 10 bases separated the two germline ends. In nucleotides, the CDR3 is TGTGCCAGCAGGAATGACAGACAAGAGACCCAGTACTTC. Translated: CASRNDRQETQYF. The full variable domain, in which reference TRBV2 and TRBJ2-5 provide the parts outside the CDR3, is EPEVTQTPSHQVTQMGQEVILRCVPISNHLYFYWYRQILGQKVEFLVSFYNNEISEKSEIFDDQFSVERPDGSNFTLKIRSTKLEDSAMYFCASRNDRQETQYFGPGTRLLVL.

This clonotype was counted many times. The V and J genes are TRBV29-1 and TRBJ2-5, with D maybe TRBD2 (5 bases). This CDR3 is built from 17 residues. V gave up 0 bases and J gave up 3 bases, with 20 bases separating them. Germline-derived CDR1 and CDR2 are SQVTM and ANQGSEA. CDR3 residues: CSVEESERPRREETQYF. The CDR3 DNA reads TGCAGCGTTGAAGAGTCGGAGAGACCCAGGCGGGAAGAGACCCAGTACTTC. The full variable domain, completed using reference TRBV29-1 and TRBJ2-5, is SAVISQKPSRDICQRGTSLTIQCQVDSQVTMMFWYRQQPGQSLTLIATANQGSEATYESGFVIDKFPISRPNLTFSTLTVSNMSPEDSSIYLCSVEESERPRREETQYFGPGTRLLVL.

V usage is TRBV20-1 and J usage is TRBJ2-1, with a possible D match to TRBD2 (6 bases). This CDR3 is 13 amino acids long. Germline V gene sequence: CDR1 DFQATT, CDR2 SNEGSKA (reference sequence). Trimming removed 7 bases from V and 4 bases from J, with 14 bases in between. CDR3 coding DNA: TGCAGTGTTTACTCGACTAGATACAATGAGCAGTTCTTC. It codes for CSVYSTRYNEQFF.

With respect to this clonotype: A much larger clone differs from this one at a single base, so this may be a read error. The chain joins TRBV7-2 to TRBJ2-7, with D uncertain. CDR1 is SGHTA, CDR2 FQGNSA, per germline. The CDR3 sequence is 12 residues long. This chain's CDR3 is CAGSKGSYEQYF. In nucleotides, the CDR3 is TGTGCCGGCAGCAAAGGCTCCTACGAGCAGTACTTC.

This clonotype was seen many times. This chain links TRBV30 with TRBJ2-2; perhaps TRBD1 as D (7 bases). Germline CDR1 GTSNPN, CDR2 SVGIG (reference sequence). This CDR3 comprises 12 residues. V was clipped by 3 bases and J by 6 bases, with 8 bases between them. CDR3 nucleotide sequence: TGTGCCTGGAGCAGGGGGGCCGGGGAGCTGTTTTTT. The encoded protein is CAWSRGAGELFF.

Ten or more counts support this clonotype. The chain joins TRBV11-2 to TRBJ2-5; D may be TRBD2 (5 bases). This CDR3 has 14 amino acids. V was shortened by 2 bases and J by 2 bases, with 9 bases between the two germline ends. Germline V CDR1 and CDR2: SGHAT, FQNNGV. CDR3 nucleotides: TGTGCCAGCAGCTTAAACGGGGATCAAGAGACCCAGTACTTC. This sequence encodes CASSLNGDQETQYF.

The rearrangement joins TRBV28 to TRBJ2-3, with 13 positions matching TRBD2. V was clipped by 2 bases and J by 1 base; unmatched bases: 6. Germline CDR1 and CDR2: MDHEN and SYDVKM. This CDR3 region has 18 residues. CDR3 residues: CASSLKLAGGPRTDTQYF. CDR3 coding DNA: TGTGCCAGCAGTTTAAAACTAGCGGGAGGGCCGCGCACAGATACGCAGTATTTT.

This clonotype has at least ten counts. The chain carries TRBV9 and TRBJ2-3; no clear D. V shed 0 bases and J shed 1 base, with 3 bases lying between them. The CDR3 runs to 13 residues. Germline CDR1 and CDR2: SGDLS and YYNGEE. This CDR3 is CASSVDGTDTQYF. CDR3 nucleotides: TGTGCCAGCAGCGTAGATGGCACAGATACGCAGTATTTT.

In regard to this clonotype: A much bigger clone sits one base away, suggesting this may be a read error. This sequence joins TRBV6-1 and TRBJ1-2, with D perhaps TRBD1 (5 bases). Germline V CDR1 and CDR2: MNHNS, SASEGT. This CDR3 region has 13 residues. The CDR3 DNA is TGTGCCAGCAGTGAAGCCAGGGCTTATGGCTGCACCTTC. As protein: CASSEARAYGCTF.

This clonotype was detected many times. The genes are TRBV11-2 and TRBJ1-1; D gene uncertain. V lost 0 bases to trimming and J lost 0 bases, with 5 bases between them. This CDR3 is 14 amino acids long. Germline V CDR1 and CDR2: SGHAT, FQNNGV. CDR3 loop: CASSLEAVNTEAFF. DNA for the CDR3: TGTGCCAGCAGCTTAGAAGCCGTGAACACTGAAGCTTTCTTT.

This clonotype was recorded at least ten times. V usage is TRBV12-3 or TRBV12-4 and J usage is TRBJ2-2, with 8 bases lining up with TRBD1. V was clipped by 2 bases and J by 1 base; unmatched bases: 6. This CDR3 comprises 17 residues. Written as DNA, the CDR3 is TGTGCCAGCAGTTTATTGGCAGGGGGCCGGAACACCGGGGAGCTGTTTTTT. Residues: CASSLLAGGRNTGELFF.